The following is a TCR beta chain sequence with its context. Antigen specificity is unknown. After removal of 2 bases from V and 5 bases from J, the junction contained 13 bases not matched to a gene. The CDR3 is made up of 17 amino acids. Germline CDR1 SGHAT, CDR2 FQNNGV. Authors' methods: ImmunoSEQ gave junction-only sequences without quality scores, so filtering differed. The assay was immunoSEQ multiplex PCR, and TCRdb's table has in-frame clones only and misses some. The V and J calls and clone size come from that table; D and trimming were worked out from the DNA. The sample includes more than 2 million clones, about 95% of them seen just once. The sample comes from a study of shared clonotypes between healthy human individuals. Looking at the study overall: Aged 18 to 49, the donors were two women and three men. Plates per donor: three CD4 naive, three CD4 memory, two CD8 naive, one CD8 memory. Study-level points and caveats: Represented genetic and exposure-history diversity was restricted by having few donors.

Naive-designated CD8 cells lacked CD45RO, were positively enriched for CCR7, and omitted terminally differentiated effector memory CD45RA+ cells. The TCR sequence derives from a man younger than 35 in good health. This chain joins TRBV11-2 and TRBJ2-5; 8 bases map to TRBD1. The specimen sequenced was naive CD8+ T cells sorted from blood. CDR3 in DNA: TGTGCCAGCAGCTTATCCCCCATTGGACAGGGAGAGGAGACCCAGTACTTC. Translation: CASSLSPIGQGEETQYF. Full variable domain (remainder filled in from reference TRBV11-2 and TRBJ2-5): EAGVAQSPRYKIIEKRQSVAFWCNPISGHATLYWYQQILGQGPKLLIQFQNNGVVDDSQLPKDRFSAERLKGVDSTLKIQPAKLEDSAVYLCASSLSPIGQGEETQYFGPGTRLLVL.